Below are 20 T cell receptor beta chains sequenced from a single sample in a study of technical replicates of blood from several donors. Sequenced by immunoSEQ multiplex PCR; TCRdb stores in-frame clones only, minus some. The data hold about 81,000 clones, with about 97% observed a single time. The source material was T cells isolated from PBMCs. These receptors were collected from a human donor in good health.

The chain is built from TRBV7-6 and TRBJ2-7; TRBD1 is a possible D gene (6 bases). Germline CDR1 reads SGHVS; CDR2 reads FNYEAQ. The V and J ends lost 5 bases and 1 base respectively, with 15 bases between them. The CDR3 extends over 15 amino acids. The CDR3 region is CASSQEQGTSYEQYF. Here the CDR3 DNA reads TGTGCCAGCAGCCAAGAGCAGGGGACATCCTACGAGCAGTACTTC.

The chain recombines TRBV7-9 with TRBJ1-2; tentatively, D is TRBD1 (6 bases). Germline loops: CDR1 SEHNR, CDR2 FQNEAQ (reference sequence). Trimming cost V 4 bases and J 0 bases, with 9 bases left between them. The CDR3 has 14 amino acids. CDR3 amino acids: CASSSRTANYGYTF. CDR3 bases: TGTGCCAGCAGCTCCCGGACAGCTAACTATGGCTACACCTTC. Full variable domain (missing parts from reference TRBV7-9 and TRBJ1-2): DTGVSQNPRHKITKRGQNVTFRCDPISEHNRLYWYRQTLGQGPEFLTYFQNEAQLEKSRLLSDRFSAERPKGSFSTLEIQRTEQGDSAMYLCASSSRTANYGYTFGSGTRLTVV.

The sample holds one count of this clone. The chain recombines TRBV13 with TRBJ2-1, with 8 bases matching TRBD1. The CDR3 extends over 14 amino acids. V dropped 8 bases and J dropped 7; count of bases not matched to a gene: 10. Per the germline V gene, CDR1 is PRHDT and CDR2 is FYEKMQ (reference sequence). The CDR3 DNA sequence: TGTGCCAGCGAATCCAGGGGGCAGGATAATGAGCAGTTCTTC. Translating gives CASESRGQDNEQFF. Drawing the rest from reference TRBV13 and TRBJ2-1, the complete variable domain is AAGVIQSPRHLIKEKRETATLKCYPIPRHDTVYWYQQGPGQDPQFLISFYEKMQSDKGSIPDRFSAQQFSDYHSELNMSSLELGDSALYFCASESRGQDNEQFFGPGTRLTVL.

This chain uses TRBV2 with TRBJ2-3; the match to TRBD2 covers 9 bases. Trimming cost V 8 bases and J 3 bases; bases outside gene matches: 12. The germline V gene encodes CDR1 SNHLY and CDR2 FYNNEI. This CDR3 spans 16 amino acids. The DNA for the CDR3 is TGTGCCAGCGTGAGGTCGGCGGGAGGGGCGACAGATACGCAGTATTTT. It encodes CASVRSAGGATDTQYF. The full variable domain, rest sourced from reference TRBV2 and TRBJ2-3, is EPEVTQTPSHQVTQMGQEVILRCVPISNHLYFYWYRQILGQKVEFLVSFYNNEISEKSEIFDDQFSVERPDGSNFTLKIRSTKLEDSAMYFCASVRSAGGATDTQYFGPGTRLTVL.

V and J are TRBV10-3 and TRBJ2-7, with 10 nucleotides matching TRBD2. CDR1 ENHRY and CDR2 SYGVKD come from the germline V gene. The V and J ends lost 3 bases and 7 bases, in that order; junction bases with no gene match: 6. The CDR3 has 14 amino acids. CDR3 DNA sequence: TGTGCCATCAGTGAAGTAGCGGGAGGCGGGGAGCAGTACTTC. This encodes CAISEVAGGGEQYF.

The V gene is TRBV28, the J gene TRBJ2-5; a weak D match, TRBD2 (5 bases). V was trimmed by 7 bases and J by 1 base, leaving 10 bases between them. Per germline, CDR1 MDHEN and CDR2 SYDVKM. The CDR3 loop spans 13 amino acids. Written as DNA, the CDR3 is TGTGCCAGCAAGGGTCTAGCCCAAGAGACCCAGTACTTC. Protein sequence: CASKGLAQETQYF.

Note on this clone: Sequence at one end of the junction differs from germline and may be a read error. V gene TRBV7-7 combines with J gene TRBJ2-7; tentatively, D is TRBD2 (5 bases). This CDR3 region has 15 residues. Germline CDR1 and CDR2: SSHAT and FNYEAQ (reference sequence). DNA of the CDR3: TGTGCTAGCAGCTTAGGGAGAGGATCGACCTACGAGCAGTACTTC. Translated: CASSLGRGSTYEQYF. Complete variable domain (other parts from reference TRBV7-7 and TRBJ2-7): GAGVSQSPRYKVTKRGQDVTLRCDPISSHATLYWYQQALGQGPEFLTYFNYEAQPDKSGLPSDRFSAERPEGSISTLTIQRTEQRDSAMYRCASSLGRGSTYEQYFGPGTRLTVT.

V usage is TRBV6-5 and J usage is TRBJ2-7; TRBD1 is a possible D gene (5 bases). With 0 bases removed from V and 2 bases from J, the gap between germline ends came to 11 bases. The CDR3 loop spans 15 amino acids. In germline, CDR1 is MNHEY, CDR2 SVGAGI. CDR3 sequence reads: CASSYSQGGPYEQYF. CDR3 bases: TGTGCCAGCAGTTACTCGCAGGGTGGGCCCTACGAGCAGTACTTC.

This clone was detected once. The chain links TRBV6-5 to TRBJ2-5; D is undetermined. This CDR3 has 10 amino acids. V lost 8 bases to trimming and J lost 7 bases, with 8 bases between them. Looked up from germline, CDR1 is MNHEY and CDR2 is SVGAGI. The CDR3 nucleotides are TGTGCCAGCCCTTTCTGGACCCAGTACTTC. Amino acids: CASPFWTQYF.

The rearrangement uses TRBV6-4 and TRBJ2-3; TRBD1 agrees at 10 bases. Germline CDR1 is MRHNA and CDR2 is SNTAGT. Germline trimming cut 3 bases from V and 4 bases from J; bases unmatched to any gene: 4. The CDR3 runs 15 residues. The CDR3 sequence: CASSEGTGEPDTQYF. Here the CDR3 DNA reads TGTGCCAGCAGTGAAGGGACAGGGGAGCCAGATACGCAGTATTTT.

The rearrangement uses TRBV27 and TRBJ2-1, with 12 positions matching TRBD2. The CDR3 runs 21 residues. The J segment lost 0 bases and the V segment lost 7 bases, leaving 19 bases of the junction unmatched. The germline gives CDR1 MNHEY, CDR2 SMNVEV (reference sequence). CDR3 protein: CASTQYGPGLAGNSSYNEQFF. The CDR3 region has the DNA TGTGCCAGCACTCAATACGGCCCGGGACTAGCGGGCAACAGCTCCTACAATGAGCAGTTCTTC.

The chain employs TRBV10-3 and TRBJ1-2; D unclear. Trimming removed 3 bases from V and 2 bases from J, with 7 bases in between. The CDR3 extends over 13 amino acids. Germline V gene data show CDR1 as ENHRY and CDR2 as SYGVKD. In nucleotides, the CDR3 is TGTGCCATCAGTGACAAGCCAAACTATGGCTACACCTTC. Translating it yields CAISDKPNYGYTF.

CDR3 in DNA: TGTGCCAGCAGCTCTACTCTTGGGACAGCTTCTCTCGCCCACGAGCAGTACTTC. Its translation: CASSSTLGTASLAHEQYF. The chain couples TRBV7-6 to TRBJ2-7; 7 bases are a match to TRBD1. Germline CDR1 is SGHVS and CDR2 is FNYEAQ. The CDR3 is 18 amino acids. Trimming removed 4 bases from V and 5 bases from J; junction bases left unmatched: 20.

The gene calls are TRBV15 and TRBJ1-5, with 9 bases fitting TRBD1. CDR1 is LNHNV and CDR2 is YYDKDF in the germline V gene (reference sequence). V lost 1 base to trimming and J lost 3 bases; unmatched junction nucleotides: 1. This CDR3 has 15 amino acids. The CDR3 region has the DNA TGTGCCACCAGCAGAGGGGACAGGGACAATCAGCCCCAGCATTTT. Amino acid sequence: CATSRGDRDNQPQHF.

The DNA for the CDR3 is TGTGCCAGCAGCCGGGACAGGGGGACTGAAGCTTTCTTT. It yields the protein CASSRDRGTEAFF. The J gene is TRBJ1-1, the V gene TRBV4-2; the match to TRBD1 covers 11 bases. In germline, CDR1 is LGHNA, CDR2 YNFKEQ. The J segment lost 5 bases and the V segment lost 4 bases, leaving 0 bases of the junction unmatched. CDR3 length: 13 amino acids.

This rearrangement joins TRBV5-1 to TRBJ2-1; 9 bases match TRBD2. Per the germline V gene, CDR1 is SGHRS and CDR2 is YFSETQ. The CDR3 is made up of 16 amino acids. V lost 1 base, J lost 7 bases, and 9 bases stayed unmatched. DNA for the CDR3: TGCGCCAGCAGCTTGTTAGCGGGGGTGTCTGGTAATGAGCAGTTCTTC. Its translation: CASSLLAGVSGNEQFF.

This chain links TRBV5-1 with TRBJ2-1; tentatively, D is TRBD2 (5 bases). This CDR3 is 16 amino acids long. CDR1 is SGHRS and CDR2 is YFSETQ in the germline V gene. The ends were cut back, 0 bases at V and 0 bases at J, with 10 bases in the middle. This CDR3 is CASSLEIGSSYNEQFF. CDR3 coding DNA: TGCGCCAGCAGCTTGGAAATAGGGAGCTCCTACAATGAGCAGTTCTTC.

The rearrangement joins TRBV9 to TRBJ2-7, with 10 bases fitting TRBD1. Germline lookup yields CDR1 SGDLS and CDR2 YYNGEE. CDR3 length equals 14 residues. V gave up 4 bases and J gave up 7 bases; unmatched junction bases: 8. CDR3 protein: CASSPGTGAKEQYF. CDR3 DNA sequence: TGTGCCAGCAGCCCCGGGACAGGGGCTAAGGAGCAGTACTTC.

Concerning this clone: The same CDR3 arises from other DNA sequences in this sample as well. V and J are TRBV6-5 and TRBJ1-1, with D maybe TRBD1 (6 bases). Trimming pared 0 bases from V and 10 bases from J, leaving 18 bases between. The CDR3 spans 15 residues. Germline loops: CDR1 MNHEY, CDR2 SVGAGI. The CDR3 nucleotides read TGTGCCAGCAGTTACTCAAAAACAGGGAACAGATTAGCTTTCTTT. Encoded protein: CASSYSKTGNRLAFF.

The J gene is TRBJ1-2, the V gene TRBV4-1; maybe TRBD1 (5 bases). The CDR3 contains 15 residues. V was cut by 3 bases and J by 1 base, with 12 bases left in between. The germline V gene has CDR1 MGHRA and CDR2 YSYEKL. This CDR3 reads CASSQTENLNYGYTF. CDR3 coding DNA: TGCGCCAGCAGCCAGACAGAGAACCTTAACTATGGCTACACCTTC.